This entry lists 22 T cell receptor beta chains sequenced from one sample in a study of blood T cell repertoires in COVID-19. Profiled with immunoSEQ multiplex PCR; TCRdb holds only in-frame clones, not every one. This table holds around 170,000 clones, 74% found once. The sample comprised peripheral blood. These receptors all come from a woman of 80 years or more with acute or convalescent COVID-19.

In its sample, this clone was seen a few times. The J gene is TRBJ2-7, the V gene TRBV3-1 (or the pseudogene TRBV3-2), with D maybe TRBD1 (6 bases). V shed 4 bases and J shed 3 bases, with 16 bases lying between them. CDR3 length: 15 residues. CDR1 LGHDT and CDR2 YNNKEL come from the germline V gene (reference sequence). For the CDR3, the DNA is TGTGCCAGCAGCCCCACTCGGGACACCATCTACGAGCAGTACTTC. Encoded protein: CASSPTRDTIYEQYF.

V is TRBV5-4 and J is TRBJ2-7, with 7 bases fitting TRBD1. Germline V lookup: CDR1 SGHNT, CDR2 YYREEE (reference sequence). This CDR3 has 14 residues. V trimming: 4 bases; J trimming: 2 bases; junction bases outside the gene matches: 6. The CDR3 spells CASSKGQPPYEQYF. The CDR3 coding sequence is TGTGCCAGCAGCAAGGGACAGCCCCCCTACGAGCAGTACTTC.

The genes are TRBV6-5 and TRBJ2-2; 7 bases match TRBD2. V shed 6 bases, J shed 1 base, and the junction held 5 bases outside the gene matches. The V gene's germline CDR1 is MNHEY and CDR2 SVGAGI. The CDR3 has 15 residues. The CDR3 region has the DNA TGTGCCAGCAGACGTGCTAGCGGGAACACCGGGGAGCTGTTTTTT. Residues: CASRRASGNTGELFF.

This clone turned up a few times. V and J are TRBV7-2 and TRBJ1-5; D not resolved. V was clipped by 5 bases and J by 5 bases, with 10 bases between them. Looked up from germline, CDR1 is SGHTA and CDR2 is FQGNSA. The CDR3 spans 13 residues. CDR3 DNA sequence: TGTGCCAGCAGCCGTCAGCGGGATCAGCCCCAGCATTTT. Amino acid sequence: CASSRQRDQPQHF. The full variable domain, with the rest looked up from reference TRBV7-2 and TRBJ1-5, is GAGVSQSPSNKVTEKGKDVELRCDPISGHTALYWYRQSLGQGLEFLIYFQGNSAPDKSGLPSDRFSAERTGGSVSTLTIQRTQQEDSAVYLCASSRQRDQPQHFGDGTRLSIL.

This clone was detected a few times. The genes are TRBV5-8 and TRBJ2-3; 10 bases are a match to TRBD1. Germline loops: CDR1 SGHTS, CDR2 YDEGEE. The CDR3 extends over 15 amino acids. V shed 6 bases and J 4 bases; nucleotides not matched to a gene: 8. The CDR3 DNA is TGTGCCAGCACCAAAGACAGGGGGCGCCCAGATACGCAGTATTTT. Translation gives CASTKDRGRPDTQYF.

This rearrangement joins TRBV4-2 to TRBJ1-2; no definite D call. CDR1 and CDR2 (germline): LGHNA, YNFKEQ. Trimming cost V 0 bases and J 4 bases, with 15 bases left between them. CDR3 size: 16 residues. The CDR3 is CASSQDREASVYGYTF. The CDR3 DNA reads TGTGCCAGCAGCCAAGATCGAGAGGCAAGCGTCTATGGCTACACCTTC.

The sample holds many counts of this clone. The rearrangement links TRBV2 to TRBJ1-1; no clear D. V lost 7 bases and J lost 0, with 9 bases in between. The CDR3 runs to 13 residues. Germline CDR1 SNHLY, CDR2 FYNNEI. The CDR3: CASTGPVNTEAFF. CDR3 bases: TGTGCCAGCACCGGTCCGGTGAACACTGAAGCTTTCTTT.

This rearrangement joins TRBV10-3 to TRBJ2-7, with a weak D call TRBD2 (5 bases). Germline CDR1 is ENHRY and CDR2 is SYGVKD. V lost 6 bases and J 7 bases, leaving 13 bases between the germline ends. The CDR3 runs 12 residues. The CDR3 loop is CAISLDRGEQYF. CDR3 sequence (DNA): TGTGCCATCAGCCTAGATCGCGGGGAGCAGTACTTC.

The genes are TRBV14 and TRBJ2-6; D not resolved. CDR3 length: 16 residues. V was pared by 0 bases and J by 0 bases, with 6 bases between. In germline, CDR1 is SGHDN, CDR2 FVKESK. The CDR3 loop reads CASSQDSRSGANVLTF. DNA for the CDR3: TGTGCCAGCAGCCAAGATTCGCGCTCTGGGGCCAACGTCCTGACTTTC.

The chain joins TRBV11-2 to TRBJ1-4, with 7 bases aligning to TRBD1. V shed 4 bases, J shed 0 bases, and the junction held 5 bases outside the gene matches. The CDR3 is 16 amino acids. CDR1 and CDR2 from the germline V gene are SGHAT and FQNNGV. In DNA form, the CDR3 reads TGTGCCAGCAGCTCAGGACAGGTTGCAACTAATGAAAAACTGTTTTTT. Its translation is CASSSGQVATNEKLFF.

The chain couples TRBV5-8 to TRBJ1-1, with 8 nucleotides matching TRBD1. Trimming at V came to 4 bases and at J to 4 bases, leaving 9 bases not matched to a gene. The CDR3 spans 15 residues. Germline lookup yields CDR1 SGHTS and CDR2 YDEGEE. This CDR3 reads CASSGNRGGGTEAFF. The CDR3 DNA is TGTGCCAGCAGCGGAAACAGGGGGGGAGGCACTGAAGCTTTCTTT.

The chain combines TRBV9 with TRBJ2-4, with 7 bases that match TRBD1. Germline assignment: CDR1 SGDLS and CDR2 YYNGEE. The CDR3 runs to 14 residues. Trimming at V came to 0 bases and at J to 5 bases, leaving 2 bases not matched to a gene. DNA for the CDR3: TGTGCCAGCAGCGTAGAAGGGGGCGAAAACATTCAGTACTTC. Encoded protein: CASSVEGGENIQYF.

V is TRBV4-1 and J is TRBJ1-5; possible D gene TRBD1, 5 bases. Germline loops: CDR1 MGHRA, CDR2 YSYEKL. Between the trimmed V and J ends, which lost 4 bases and 3 bases, there was a span of 13 bases. The CDR3 has 15 amino acids. Here the CDR3 reads CASSLETVPNQPQHF. The CDR3 nucleotides read TGCGCCAGCAGCCTCGAGACAGTGCCCAATCAGCCCCAGCATTTT.

The CDR3 reads CASSPGTENQPQHF. The CDR3 DNA reads TGCGCCAGCAGCCCAGGGACAGAGAATCAGCCCCAGCATTTT. The gene calls are TRBV5-1 and TRBJ1-5, with 7 bases lining up with TRBD1. V dropped 4 bases and J dropped 4; count of bases not matched to a gene: 5. The germline V gene encodes CDR1 SGHRS and CDR2 YFSETQ. The CDR3 spans 14 residues.

This chain connects TRBV28 to TRBJ2-1; no clear D. This CDR3 is built from 12 residues. The V gene's germline CDR1 is MDHEN and CDR2 SYDVKM. V dropped 6 bases and J dropped 5 bases, with 8 bases sitting between them. The CDR3 nucleotides are TGTGCCAGCAGAGTACAGAACAATGAGCAGTTCTTC. Translating it yields CASRVQNNEQFF.

The genes are TRBV21-1 and TRBJ2-1; the table's D call, TRBD2, has no DNA check behind it. TRBV21-1 is a listed pseudogene. The CDR3 loop spans 19 amino acids. The CDR3: CASSPPWGGSPFSYNEQFF. The CDR3 region has the DNA TGTGCCAGCAGCCCCCCCTGGGGCGGGAGCCCCTTTTCCTACAATGAGCAGTTCTTC.

The chain combines TRBV12-3 or TRBV12-4 with TRBJ2-7; 7 bases fit TRBD2. The CDR3 consists of 13 residues. V lost 0 bases, J lost 6 bases, and 2 bases stayed unmatched. CDR3 DNA sequence: TGTGCCAGCAGTTTAGCGCCGGGGGGCGAGCAGTACTTC. It is translated as CASSLAPGGEQYF.

This chain uses TRBV20-1 with TRBJ2-1, with 9 positions matching TRBD2. Germline loops: CDR1 DFQATT, CDR2 SNEGSKA (reference sequence). V was pared by 3 bases and J by 7 bases, with 16 bases of the junction left unmatched. CDR3 length: 17 amino acids. The CDR3 sequence: CSASAIGVAGVNNEQFF. The DNA of the CDR3 is TGCAGTGCTAGTGCCATCGGGGTAGCGGGAGTTAATAATGAGCAGTTCTTC.

This clone turned up a few times. The gene calls are TRBV25-1 and TRBJ2-1, with TRBD2 matching over 8 bases. Germline V CDR1 and CDR2: MGHDK, SYGVNS. The ends lost 1 base at V and 7 bases at J; junction bases unmatched: 3. The CDR3 length is 14 residues. The CDR3 nucleotides are TGTGCCAGCAGTGAATGGTCTAGCGGGAATGAGCAGTTCTTC. Its protein is CASSEWSSGNEQFF.

This CDR3 reads CASSPPAGEITGELFF. CDR3 sequence (DNA): TGTGCCAGCTCACCACCGGCAGGGGAAATAACCGGGGAGCTGTTTTTT. The rearrangement uses TRBV18 and TRBJ2-2; D might be TRBD1 (6 bases). Germline-derived CDR1 and CDR2 are KGHSH and LQKENI. There are 16 residues in the CDR3. Trimming took 0 bases from V and 5 from J, leaving 13 bases between them.

This chain uses TRBV2 with TRBJ1-3; D unclear. The CDR3 length is 14 residues. Trimming took 9 bases from V and 0 from J, leaving 12 bases between them. Germline V gene sequence: CDR1 SNHLY, CDR2 FYNNEI. The CDR3 loop reads CARSLGDSGNTIYF. Here the CDR3 DNA reads TGTGCCAGGTCCCTCGGGGACTCTGGAAACACCATATATTTT.

The rearrangement uses TRBV5-1 and TRBJ2-7, with TRBD2 matching over 12 bases. Unmatched junction bases numbered 8, after V lost 4 bases and J lost 6 bases. Germline loops: CDR1 SGHRS, CDR2 YFSETQ. The CDR3 is 15 residues long. The CDR3 protein is CASSGSTSGSGEQYF. In DNA, the CDR3 is TGCGCCAGCAGCGGCTCGACTAGCGGGAGCGGCGAGCAGTACTTC.